This T cell receptor beta chain was recovered during a study of blood T cells in healthy people across ages. This clonotype was recorded a few times. PCR was performed a second time for about 6 to 12 cycles using a sample-barcoded 5' primer and a J-beta primer mix. Every cDNA was tagged by a template-switch adaptor with 12 random nucleotides. TCRdb reprocessed the 5' RACE reads with MiXCR, giving one entry per CDR3 protein. Of approximately 900,000 distinct CDR3 sequences detected, around 29% appear once; the ten largest clones hold 10%. CDR1 and CDR2 from the germline V gene are SGHTA and FQGTGA. V was pared by 3 bases and J by 4 bases, with 7 bases of the junction left unmatched. This CDR3 contains 16 residues. This sample was also put to use in a study of T cells of mothers and their children.

This chain joins TRBV7-3 and TRBJ2-5; 11 bases map to TRBD1. The specimen was blood. This sequence originates from a woman in her thirties or forties in good health. The CDR3 sequence: CASSLKGQGARETQYF. The DNA for the CDR3 is TGTGCCAGCAGCTTGAAAGGACAGGGGGCTAGAGAGACCCAGTACTTC.